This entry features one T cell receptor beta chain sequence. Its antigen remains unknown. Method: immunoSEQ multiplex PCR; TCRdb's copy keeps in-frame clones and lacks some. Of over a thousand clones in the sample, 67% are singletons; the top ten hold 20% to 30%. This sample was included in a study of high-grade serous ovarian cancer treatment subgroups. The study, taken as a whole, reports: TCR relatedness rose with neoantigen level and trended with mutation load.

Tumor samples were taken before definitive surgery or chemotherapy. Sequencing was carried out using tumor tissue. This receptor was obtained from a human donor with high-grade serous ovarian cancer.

Here the CDR3 DNA reads TGTGCCAGTAGTACCCAATTGGGGGGAACCTACGAGCAGTACTTC. Encoded protein: CASSTQLGGTYEQYF. V is TRBV19 and J is TRBJ2-7; perhaps TRBD2 as D (6 bases). Trimming took 4 bases from V and 2 from J, leaving 15 bases between them. Germline values: CDR1 LNHDA, CDR2 SQIVND (reference sequence). The CDR3 has 15 amino acids.